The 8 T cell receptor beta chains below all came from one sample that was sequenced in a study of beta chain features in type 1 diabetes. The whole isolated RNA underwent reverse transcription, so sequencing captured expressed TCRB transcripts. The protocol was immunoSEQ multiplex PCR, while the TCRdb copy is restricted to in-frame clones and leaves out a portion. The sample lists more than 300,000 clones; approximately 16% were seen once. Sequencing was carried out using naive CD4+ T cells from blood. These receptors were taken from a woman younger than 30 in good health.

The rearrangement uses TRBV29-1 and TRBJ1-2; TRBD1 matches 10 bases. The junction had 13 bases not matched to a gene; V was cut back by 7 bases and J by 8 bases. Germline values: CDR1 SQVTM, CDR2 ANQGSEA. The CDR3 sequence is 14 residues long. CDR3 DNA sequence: TGCAGCGCCGCCCCCCCGGGACAGGGGCGCGGCTACACCTTC. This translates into CSAAPPGQGRGYTF.

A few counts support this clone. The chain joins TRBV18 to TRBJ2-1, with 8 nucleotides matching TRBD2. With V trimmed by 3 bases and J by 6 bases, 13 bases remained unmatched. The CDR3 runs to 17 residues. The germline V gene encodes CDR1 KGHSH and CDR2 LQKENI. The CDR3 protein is CASSPYTGTRVGNEQFF. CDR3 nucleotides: TGTGCCAGCTCACCGTATACCGGGACTAGAGTCGGCAATGAGCAGTTCTTC.

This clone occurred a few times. DNA for the CDR3: TGTGCCAGCAGTTTGGGGGCACCAGAGACCCAGTACTTC. Its translation is CASSLGAPETQYF. The chain combines TRBV28 with TRBJ2-5, with a weak D call TRBD1 (6 bases). Germline V lookup: CDR1 MDHEN, CDR2 SYDVKM. The CDR3 spans 13 residues. Trimming removed 3 bases from V and 4 bases from J, with 9 bases in between. Together with reference TRBV28 and TRBJ2-5, the CDR3 gives the full variable domain: DVKVTQSSRYLVKRTGEKVFLECVQDMDHENMFWYRQDPGLGLRLIYFSYDVKMKEKGDIPEGYSVSREKKERFSLILESASTNQTSMYLCASSLGAPETQYFGPGTRLLVL.

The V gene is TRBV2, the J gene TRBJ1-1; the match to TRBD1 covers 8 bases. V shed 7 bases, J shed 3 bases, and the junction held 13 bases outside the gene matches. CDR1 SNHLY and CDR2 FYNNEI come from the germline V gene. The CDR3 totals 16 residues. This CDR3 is CASNPYQGARHTEAFF. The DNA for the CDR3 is TGTGCCAGCAATCCATATCAGGGGGCGCGCCACACTGAAGCTTTCTTT.

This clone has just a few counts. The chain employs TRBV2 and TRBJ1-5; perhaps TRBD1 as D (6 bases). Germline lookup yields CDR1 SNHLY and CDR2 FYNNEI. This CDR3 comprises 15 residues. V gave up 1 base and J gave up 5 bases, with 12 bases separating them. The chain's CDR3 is CASSEEGGRDQPQHF. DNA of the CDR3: TGTGCCAGCAGTGAAGAGGGGGGGCGCGATCAGCCCCAGCATTTT.

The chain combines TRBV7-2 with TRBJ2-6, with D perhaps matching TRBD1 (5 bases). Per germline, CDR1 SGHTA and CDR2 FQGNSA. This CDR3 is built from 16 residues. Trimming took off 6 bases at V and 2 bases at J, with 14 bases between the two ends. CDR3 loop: CASRIGPGTGANVLTF. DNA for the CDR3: TGTGCCAGCAGGATAGGACCAGGGACTGGGGCCAACGTCCTGACTTTC.

The CDR3 sequence is CASSFTSGRYEQYF. The CDR3 DNA reads TGCGCCAGCAGCTTCACTAGCGGGAGGTACGAGCAGTACTTC. V is TRBV5-1 and J is TRBJ2-7; 12 positions match TRBD2. This CDR3 is built from 14 residues. Trimming took 2 bases from V and 4 from J; bases not matched to a gene: 1. Germline-derived CDR1 and CDR2 are SGHRS and YFSETQ.

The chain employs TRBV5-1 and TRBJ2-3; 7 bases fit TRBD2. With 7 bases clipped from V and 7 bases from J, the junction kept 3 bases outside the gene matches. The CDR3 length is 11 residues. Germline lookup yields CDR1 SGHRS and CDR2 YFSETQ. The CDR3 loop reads CASERGNTQYF. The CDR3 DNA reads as TGCGCCAGCGAGCGGGGTAATACGCAGTATTTT.